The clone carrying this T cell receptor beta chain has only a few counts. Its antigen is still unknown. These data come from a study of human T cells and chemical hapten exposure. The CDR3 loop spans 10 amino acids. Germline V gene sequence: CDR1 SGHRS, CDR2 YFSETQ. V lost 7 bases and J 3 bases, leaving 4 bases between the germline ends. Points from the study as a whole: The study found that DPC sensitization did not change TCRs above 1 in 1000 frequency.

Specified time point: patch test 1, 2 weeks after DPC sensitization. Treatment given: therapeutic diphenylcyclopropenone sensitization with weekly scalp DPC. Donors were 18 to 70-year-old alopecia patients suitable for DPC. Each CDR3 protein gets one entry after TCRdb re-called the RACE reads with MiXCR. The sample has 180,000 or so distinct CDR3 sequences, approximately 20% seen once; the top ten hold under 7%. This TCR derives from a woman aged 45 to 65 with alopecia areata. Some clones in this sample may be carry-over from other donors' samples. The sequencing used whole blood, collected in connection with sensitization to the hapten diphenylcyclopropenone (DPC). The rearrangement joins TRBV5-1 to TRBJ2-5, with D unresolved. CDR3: CASGEETQYF. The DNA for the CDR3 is TGCGCCAGCGGGGAAGAGACCCAGTACTTC.